These 12 T cell receptor beta chains came from one sample sequenced in a study of cytomegalovirus exposure and HLA in healthy donors. The primer mix had 60 Vbeta and 13 Jbeta primers. TCRdb's table, derived via immunoSEQ multiplex PCR, lists solely in-frame clones and lacks some. Seen here are fewer than 200,000 clones, around 83% observed once, and the top ten hold around 1.7%. Sequenced input: PBMCs. The receptors stem from a man in his fifties or sixties in good health and CMV-seronegative.

This clone is a singleton in its sample. The chain employs TRBV6-1 and TRBJ1-3; weak D call: TRBD1 (5 bases). V was cut by 5 bases and J by 0 bases, with 11 bases left in between. Germline CDR1 MNHNS, CDR2 SASEGT. The CDR3 is 15 amino acids. The CDR3 region is CASSPGGFSGNTIYF. For the CDR3, the DNA is TGTGCCAGCAGTCCGGGGGGTTTCTCTGGAAACACCATATATTTT.

The V gene is TRBV7-2, the J gene TRBJ1-1; 8 bases match TRBD1. This CDR3 has 15 residues. Germline lookup yields CDR1 SGHTA and CDR2 FQGNSA. Losses at the gene ends were 0 bases for V and 5 bases for J; bases not matched to a gene: 5. The CDR3 protein is CASSLAARGQTEAFF. CDR3 coding DNA: TGTGCCAGCAGCTTAGCGGCCAGGGGGCAAACTGAAGCTTTCTTT.

This clone showed up just a few times. The V and J genes are TRBV10-3 and TRBJ2-2; no clear D. In germline, CDR1 is ENHRY, CDR2 SYGVKD. CDR3 length: 11 residues. Trimming stripped 6 bases from V and 15 bases from J, with 14 bases between. The DNA of the CDR3 is TGTGCCATCAGGGAGACAAATGTGATGTTTTTT. Its translation is CAIRETNVMFF.

The chain carries TRBV29-1 and TRBJ2-3, with TRBD1 identical over 7 bases. The CDR3 is 12 amino acids. CDR1 and CDR2 (germline): SQVTM, ANQGSEA. The trim removed 7 bases at V and 2 bases at J, leaving 3 bases unmatched. The CDR3, as DNA: TGCAGCGGGGGACAGTACACAGATACGCAGTATTTT. It is translated as CSGGQYTDTQYF.

This clone turned up a few times. This sequence joins TRBV5-6 and TRBJ2-7, with unresolved D. CDR3 length: 11 residues. Germline values: CDR1 SGHDT, CDR2 YYEEEE. V lost 4 bases, J lost 4 bases, and 6 bases lay in between. CDR3 residues: CASSSQYEQYF. The CDR3 nucleotides read TGTGCCAGCAGCAGCCAATACGAGCAGTACTTC.

In this sample, this clone turned up a few times. The chain's CDR3 is CASSRPLGYEQYF. Here the CDR3 DNA reads TGTGCCAGCAGCCGCCCGCTAGGCTACGAGCAGTACTTC. The gene calls are TRBV5-8 and TRBJ2-7, with D hard to call. V dropped 4 bases and J dropped 3 bases, with 11 bases sitting between them. This CDR3 spans 13 amino acids. Germline CDR1 SGHTS, CDR2 YDEGEE.

The chain couples TRBV6-5 to TRBJ1-5; 9 nucleotides line up with TRBD1. The CDR3 consists of 13 residues. Germline loops: CDR1 MNHEY, CDR2 SVGAGI. Unmatched junction bases numbered 6, after V lost 8 bases and J lost 7 bases. The CDR3 loop is CASGGQGRQPQHF. DNA of the CDR3: TGTGCCAGCGGCGGACAGGGGAGACAGCCCCAGCATTTT.

V and J are TRBV4-3 and TRBJ2-1; 7 bases fit TRBD1. The CDR3 has 16 amino acids. Germline V CDR1 and CDR2: LGHNA, YSLEER. The V and J ends lost 0 bases and 4 bases, in that order; junction bases with no gene match: 6. The CDR3 region is CASSQEGQLQYNEQFF. CDR3 in DNA: TGCGCCAGCAGCCAAGAGGGACAGCTTCAGTACAATGAGCAGTTCTTC.

This chain joins TRBV10-3 and TRBJ2-3, with D uncertain. The CDR3 is 11 amino acids. Germline values: CDR1 ENHRY, CDR2 SYGVKD. Trimming removed 4 bases at V and 8 bases at J, with 7 bases between. CDR3 loop: CAISAHATQYF. The CDR3 DNA follows: TGTGCCATCAGTGCACATGCTACGCAGTATTTT.

J is TRBJ1-2 and V is TRBV29-1; perhaps TRBD1 as D (6 bases). This CDR3 contains 13 residues. V gave up 2 bases and J gave up 5 bases, with 12 bases separating them. Germline CDR1 and CDR2: SQVTM and ANQGSEA. The CDR3 DNA sequence: TGCAGCGTTGAACCAGGGACACCTTATGGCTACACCTTC. This codes for CSVEPGTPYGYTF.

This chain uses TRBV11-2 with TRBJ2-5; 7 positions match TRBD1. V was clipped by 5 bases and J by 3 bases; unmatched bases: 3. There are 13 residues in the CDR3. The V gene's germline CDR1 is SGHAT and CDR2 FQNNGV. In nucleotides, the CDR3 is TGTGCCAGCAGCCCGGGACAGAAAGAGACCCAGTACTTC. This encodes CASSPGQKETQYF.

The chain employs TRBV5-1 and TRBJ2-1, with D maybe TRBD2 (5 bases). The CDR3 is 14 amino acids. CDR1 is SGHRS, CDR2 YFSETQ, per germline. V was shortened by 4 bases and J by 4 bases, with 12 bases between the two germline ends. The CDR3 DNA sequence: TGCGCCAGCAGCGCGGACTCAATTTACAATGAGCAGTTCTTC. It is translated as CASSADSIYNEQFF.